These 12 T cell receptor beta chains were all obtained from the same sample, sequenced in a study of cytomegalovirus exposure and HLA in healthy donors. The PCR ran on 60 Vbeta and 13 Jbeta primers. The repertoire was sequenced with immunoSEQ multiplex PCR; TCRdb's copy has only in-frame clones and lacks some. This table has approximately 170,000 clones, 62% appearing once. The sequencing sample was made of PBMCs. The source is a man aged 35 to 55 in good health and CMV-seronegative.

There are a few counts of this clone. V is TRBV6-1 and J is TRBJ1-2, with a possible D match to TRBD1 (6 bases). Trimming stripped 0 bases from V and 3 bases from J, with 14 bases between. This CDR3 has 16 residues. The germline CDR1 and CDR2 sequences are MNHNS and SASEGT. The CDR3 spells CASSEAGRGVDYGYTF. The CDR3 DNA reads TGTGCCAGCAGTGAAGCTGGCAGGGGAGTTGACTATGGCTACACCTTC.

J is TRBJ2-2 and V is TRBV6-6; tentatively, D is TRBD1 (5 bases). The CDR3 covers 14 residues. The germline V gene has CDR1 MNHNY and CDR2 SVGAGI (reference sequence). Trimming took off 4 bases at V and 3 bases at J, with 9 bases between the two ends. The CDR3 DNA reads TGTGCCAGCAGTTTAAAAGGGGACACCGGGGAGCTGTTTTTT. This codes for CASSLKGDTGELFF.

The table lists this clone with a few counts. The J gene is TRBJ1-6, the V gene TRBV7-2, with 9 bases aligning to TRBD1. Germline CDR1 is SGHTA and CDR2 is FQGNSA. This CDR3 spans 16 amino acids. The V segment lost 5 bases and the J segment 8 bases; nucleotides outside the gene matches: 10. The CDR3 reads CASSASRRTGDSPLHF. CDR3 DNA: TGTGCCAGCAGCGCTTCTCGGCGGACAGGGGATTCACCCCTCCACTTT.

This clone was seen a handful of times. This chain links TRBV7-9 with TRBJ1-1, with D possibly being TRBD1 (5 bases). CDR3 length: 13 residues. CDR1 is SEHNR and CDR2 is FQNEAQ in the germline V gene (reference sequence). Trimming removed 4 bases at V and 3 bases at J, with 9 bases between. CDR3: CASSSHRHTEAFF. CDR3 DNA sequence: TGTGCCAGCAGCTCTCACAGGCACACTGAAGCTTTCTTT.

In the case of this clone: The same CDR3 can be traced to other DNA sequences in this sample. The chain carries TRBV5-1 and TRBJ2-5, with a possible D match to TRBD2 (6 bases). The length of the CDR3 is 14 residues. V shed 3 bases and J shed 5 bases, with 14 bases lying between them. Germline CDR1 and CDR2: SGHRS and YFSETQ. Here the CDR3 DNA reads TGCGCCAGCAGCTCTGGAACGGCGGGGGAGACCCAGTACTTC. It yields the protein CASSSGTAGETQYF.

The V gene is TRBV7-8, the J gene TRBJ2-1, with D perhaps matching TRBD1 (5 bases). V lost 1 base to trimming and J lost 3 bases, with 13 bases between them. This CDR3 has 16 amino acids. The germline gives CDR1 SGHVS, CDR2 FQNEAQ. DNA for the CDR3: TGTGCCAGCAGCTTAGAGTCAGGGATTATCTACAATGAGCAGTTCTTC. Translated: CASSLESGIIYNEQFF.

The chain recombines TRBV7-9 with TRBJ2-3; 9 bases map to TRBD2. CDR1 and CDR2 (germline): SEHNR, FQNEAQ (reference sequence). The CDR3 is 18 amino acids. After removal of 1 base from V and 1 base from J, the junction contained 9 bases not matched to a gene. This chain's CDR3 is CASSLEFERGDRTDTQYF. CDR3 in DNA: TGTGCCAGCAGCTTAGAGTTTGAGCGGGGGGACCGCACAGATACGCAGTATTTT.

This chain connects TRBV30 to TRBJ1-2; 8 bases align to TRBD1. V lost 0 bases and J lost 8; bases outside the gene matches: 5. The CDR3 is made up of 13 amino acids. The germline CDR1 and CDR2 sequences are GTSNPN and SVGIG (reference sequence). This chain's CDR3 is CAWSVPGGGGYTF. The CDR3 region has the DNA TGTGCCTGGAGTGTACCAGGGGGCGGCGGCTACACCTTC.

This rearrangement joins TRBV7-2 to TRBJ2-7; 7 bases fit TRBD1. CDR3 length: 14 amino acids. With V trimmed by 3 bases and J by 0 bases, 2 bases remained unmatched. CDR1 is SGHTA and CDR2 is FQGNSA in the germline V gene. The CDR3: CASSFGTASYEQYF. The CDR3 DNA reads as TGTGCCAGCAGCTTCGGGACAGCCTCCTACGAGCAGTACTTC.

The V and J genes are TRBV19 and TRBJ2-4, with a weak D call TRBD1 (6 bases). V was shortened by 1 base and J by 8 bases, with 18 bases between the two germline ends. The CDR3 covers 16 residues. In germline, CDR1 is LNHDA, CDR2 SQIVND (reference sequence). For the CDR3, the DNA is TGTGCCAGTAGTATAGTGTCGAGCTGGGGGCAGGACATTCAGTACTTC. This translates into CASSIVSSWGQDIQYF.

This clone was counted only a few times. Other DNA sequences in the sample encode the same CDR3. The chain joins TRBV2 to TRBJ2-1; 8 bases are shared with TRBD2. The CDR3 spans 14 residues. CDR1 and CDR2 from the germline V gene are SNHLY and FYNNEI. V lost 8 bases to trimming and J lost 5 bases; unmatched junction nucleotides: 8. CDR3 amino acids: CASSGTRSDNEQFF. Written as DNA, the CDR3 is TGTGCCAGCTCGGGGACTAGATCGGACAATGAGCAGTTCTTC.

The gene calls are TRBV21-1 and TRBJ2-7; TRBD2 is the table's D call and was not checked against the DNA. TRBV21-1 corresponds to a pseudogene. This CDR3 comprises 14 residues. CDR3 in amino acids: CASSKGREMSEQYF. CDR3 DNA: TGTGCCAGCAGCAAAGGCCGGGAGATGAGTGAGCAGTACTTC.